The clone carrying this TCR beta chain showed up just a few times. Its antigen is unknown. This sample was taken from a study of CD8+ T cells in alopecia areata. The study, taken as a whole, reports: For patients receiving tofacitinib, scalp clonality and expanded CD8+ clones among the top 100 significantly decreased.

The CDR3 has 15 residues. Trimming left V 0 bases short and J 1 base short, with 10 bases between. Per germline, CDR1 SGHRS and CDR2 YFSETQ. RNA was extracted and reverse transcribed into cDNA as the sequencing template. Profiling relied on immunoSEQ multiplex PCR, and the TCRdb table lists in-frame clones only, not all of them. This table holds over 150,000 clones, 60% to 70% found once. Regarding treatment: oral pan-JAK inhibitor, 5-10 mg twice daily. The chain links TRBV5-1 to TRBJ1-1; D gene uncertain. The sequences come from CD4+ T cells sorted from blood, collected at week 4, from a patient treated with tofacitinib. The TCR comes from a human donor with alopecia areata. DNA for the CDR3: TGCGCCAGCAGCTTGGTGGTGGCAGGGAACACTGAAGCTTTCTTT. Protein sequence: CASSLVVAGNTEAFF.